The subject of this entry is one T cell receptor (beta chain). The data were taken from a study of blood T cell repertoires in COVID-19. Study-level background: The United States, Italy and Spain were the sources of the acute and convalescent COVID-19 samples. PBMCs, B-cell-depleted T cells, or T cells provided the cDNA or gDNA that made up the material.

The protocol was immunoSEQ multiplex PCR, while the TCRdb copy is restricted to in-frame clones and leaves out a portion. The sample carries under 300,000 clones, around 82% recorded once. CDR1 is LGHDT and CDR2 is YNNKEL in the germline V gene (reference sequence). The CDR3 is 12 residues long. V lost 6 bases to trimming and J lost 8 bases, with 14 bases between them. The sequenced sample was peripheral blood. The receptor comes from a woman older than 75 with active or convalescent COVID-19. The J gene is TRBJ2-7, the V gene TRBV3-1 (or the pseudogene TRBV3-2); D not resolved. The CDR3 protein is CASSRPGLKQYF. The DNA for the CDR3 is TGTGCCAGCAGTCGACCCGGGTTGAAGCAGTACTTC.